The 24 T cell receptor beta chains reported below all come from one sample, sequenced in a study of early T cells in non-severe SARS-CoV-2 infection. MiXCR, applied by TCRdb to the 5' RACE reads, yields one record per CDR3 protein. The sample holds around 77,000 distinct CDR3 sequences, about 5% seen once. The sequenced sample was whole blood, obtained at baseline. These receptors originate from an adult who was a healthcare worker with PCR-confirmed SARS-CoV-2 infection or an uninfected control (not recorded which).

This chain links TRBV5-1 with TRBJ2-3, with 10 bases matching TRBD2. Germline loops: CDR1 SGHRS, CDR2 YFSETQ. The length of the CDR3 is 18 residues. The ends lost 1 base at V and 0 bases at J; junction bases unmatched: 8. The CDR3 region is CASSLMGTSGTSTDTQYF. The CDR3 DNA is TGCGCCAGCAGCTTGATGGGAACTAGCGGGACCAGCACAGATACGCAGTATTTT.

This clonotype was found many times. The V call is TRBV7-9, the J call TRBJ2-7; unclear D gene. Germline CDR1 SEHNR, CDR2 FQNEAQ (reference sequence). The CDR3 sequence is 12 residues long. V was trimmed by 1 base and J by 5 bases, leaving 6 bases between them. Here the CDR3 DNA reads TGTGCCAGCAGCTTAGAGCTCAACGAGCAGTACTTC. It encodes CASSLELNEQYF.

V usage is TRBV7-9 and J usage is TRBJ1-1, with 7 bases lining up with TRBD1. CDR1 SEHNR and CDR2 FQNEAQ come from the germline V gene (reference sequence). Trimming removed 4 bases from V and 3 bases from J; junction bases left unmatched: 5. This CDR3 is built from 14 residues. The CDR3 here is CASSSRGRHTEAFF. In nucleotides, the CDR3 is TGTGCCAGCAGCTCCAGGGGGAGGCACACTGAAGCTTTCTTT.

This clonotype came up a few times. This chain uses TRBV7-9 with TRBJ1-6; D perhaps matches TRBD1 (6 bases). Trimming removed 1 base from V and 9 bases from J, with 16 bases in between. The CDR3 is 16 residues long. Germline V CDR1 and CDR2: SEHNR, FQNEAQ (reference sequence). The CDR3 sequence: CASSLGGGQIFSPLHF. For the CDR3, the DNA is TGTGCCAGCAGCTTAGGAGGGGGTCAGATATTTTCACCCCTCCACTTT.

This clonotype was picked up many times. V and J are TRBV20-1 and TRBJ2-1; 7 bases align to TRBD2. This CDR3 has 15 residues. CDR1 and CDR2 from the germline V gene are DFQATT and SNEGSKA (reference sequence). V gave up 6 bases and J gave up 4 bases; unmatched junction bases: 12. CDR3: CSALLRASGYNEQFF. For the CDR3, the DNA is TGCAGTGCGCTACTTAGGGCTAGCGGTTACAATGAGCAGTTCTTC.

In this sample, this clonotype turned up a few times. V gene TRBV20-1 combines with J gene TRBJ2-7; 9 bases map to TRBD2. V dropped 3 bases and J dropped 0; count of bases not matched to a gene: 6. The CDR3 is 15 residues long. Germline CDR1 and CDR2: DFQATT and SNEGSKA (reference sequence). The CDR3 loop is CSARGLAGYSYEQYF. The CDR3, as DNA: TGCAGTGCTAGGGGCCTAGCGGGGTACTCCTACGAGCAGTACTTC.

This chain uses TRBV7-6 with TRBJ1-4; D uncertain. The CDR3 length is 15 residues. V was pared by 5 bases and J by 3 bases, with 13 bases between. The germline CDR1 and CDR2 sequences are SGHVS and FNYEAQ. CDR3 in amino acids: CASSPRRRSNEKLFF. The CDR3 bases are TGTGCCAGCAGCCCGAGAAGGAGATCTAATGAAAAACTGTTTTTT.

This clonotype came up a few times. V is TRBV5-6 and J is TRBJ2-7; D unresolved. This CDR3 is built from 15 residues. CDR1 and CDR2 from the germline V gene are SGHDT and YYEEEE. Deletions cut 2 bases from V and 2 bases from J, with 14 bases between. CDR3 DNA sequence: TGTGCCAGCAGCTTCTACAACGACTTAACCTACGAGCAGTACTTC. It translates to CASSFYNDLTYEQYF.

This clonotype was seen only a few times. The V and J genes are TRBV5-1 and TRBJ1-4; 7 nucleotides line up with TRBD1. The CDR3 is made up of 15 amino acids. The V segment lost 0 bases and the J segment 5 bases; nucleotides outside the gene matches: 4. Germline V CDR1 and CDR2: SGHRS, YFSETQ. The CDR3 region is CASSLGDRKNEKLFF. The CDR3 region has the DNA TGCGCCAGCAGCTTGGGGGACAGAAAAAATGAAAAACTGTTTTTT.

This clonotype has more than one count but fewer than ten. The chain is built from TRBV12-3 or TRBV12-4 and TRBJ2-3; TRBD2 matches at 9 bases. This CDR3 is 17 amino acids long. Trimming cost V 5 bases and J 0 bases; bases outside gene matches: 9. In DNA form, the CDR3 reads TGTGCCAGCAGTCCCAGGGGGGCGGGAGGGAGCACAGATACGCAGTATTTT. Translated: CASSPRGAGGSTDTQYF.

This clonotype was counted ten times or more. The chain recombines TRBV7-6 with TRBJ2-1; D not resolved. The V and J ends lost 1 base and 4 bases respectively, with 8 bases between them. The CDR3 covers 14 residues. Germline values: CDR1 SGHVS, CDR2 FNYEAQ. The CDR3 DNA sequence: TGTGCCAGCAGCTTAGAAACGGATTACAATGAGCAGTTCTTC. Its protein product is CASSLETDYNEQFF.

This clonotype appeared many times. In DNA form, the CDR3 reads TGTGCCAGCAGGAGGGGAGGCACTGAAGCTTTCTTT. Translated: CASRRGGTEAFF. The rearrangement links TRBV6-6 to TRBJ1-1, with TRBD1 as a possible D gene (5 bases). The CDR3 contains 12 residues. The germline V and J ends were trimmed by 6 bases and 4 bases, with 9 bases remaining between them. Germline V gene data show CDR1 as MNHNY and CDR2 as SVGAGI (reference sequence).

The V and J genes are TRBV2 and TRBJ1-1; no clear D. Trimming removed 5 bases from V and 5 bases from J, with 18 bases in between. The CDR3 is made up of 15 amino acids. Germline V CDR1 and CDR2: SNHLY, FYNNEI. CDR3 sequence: CASSTPVRSWTEAFF. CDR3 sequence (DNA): TGTGCCAGCAGTACTCCTGTCCGAAGTTGGACTGAAGCTTTCTTT.

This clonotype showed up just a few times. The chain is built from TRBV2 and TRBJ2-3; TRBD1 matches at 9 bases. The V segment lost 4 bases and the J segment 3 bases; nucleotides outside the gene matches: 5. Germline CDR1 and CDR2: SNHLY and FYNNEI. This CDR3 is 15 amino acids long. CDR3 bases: TGTGCCAGCAGTGTTGACAGGGGGAAGACAGATACGCAGTATTTT. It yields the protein CASSVDRGKTDTQYF.

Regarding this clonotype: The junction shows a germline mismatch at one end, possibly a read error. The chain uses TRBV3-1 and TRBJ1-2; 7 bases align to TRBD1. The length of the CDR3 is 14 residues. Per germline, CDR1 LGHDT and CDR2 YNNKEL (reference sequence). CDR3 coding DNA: TGTGCCAGCAGACAAGGACAGGCGGCGGCTGGCTACACCTTC. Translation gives CASRQGQAAAGYTF.

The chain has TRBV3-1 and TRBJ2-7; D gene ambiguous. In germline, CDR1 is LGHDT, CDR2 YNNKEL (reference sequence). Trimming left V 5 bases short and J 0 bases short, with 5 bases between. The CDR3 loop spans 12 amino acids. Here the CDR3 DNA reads TGTGCCAGCAGCAGGACCTCCTACGAGCAGTACTTC. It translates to CASSRTSYEQYF.

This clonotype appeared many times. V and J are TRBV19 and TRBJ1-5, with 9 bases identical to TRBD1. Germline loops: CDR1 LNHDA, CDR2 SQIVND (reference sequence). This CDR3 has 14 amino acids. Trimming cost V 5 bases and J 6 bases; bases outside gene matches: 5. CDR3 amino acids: CASSATGGVQPQHF. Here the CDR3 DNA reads TGTGCCAGTAGTGCGACAGGGGGGGTTCAGCCCCAGCATTTT.

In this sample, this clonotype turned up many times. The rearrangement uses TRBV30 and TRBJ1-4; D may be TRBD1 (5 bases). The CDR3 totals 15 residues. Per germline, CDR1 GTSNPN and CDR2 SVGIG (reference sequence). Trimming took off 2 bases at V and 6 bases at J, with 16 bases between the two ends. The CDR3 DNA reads TGTGCCTGGAGTAACCGACGGGAAGGGGATGAAAAACTGTTTTTT. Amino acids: CAWSNRREGDEKLFF.

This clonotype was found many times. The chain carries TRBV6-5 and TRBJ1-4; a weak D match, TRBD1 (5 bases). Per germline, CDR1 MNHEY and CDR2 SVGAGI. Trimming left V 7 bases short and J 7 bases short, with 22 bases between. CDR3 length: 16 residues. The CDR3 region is CASTSGSGTGGEKLFF. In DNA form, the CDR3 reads TGTGCCAGCACCTCCGGGTCAGGCACGGGGGGTGAAAAACTGTTTTTT.

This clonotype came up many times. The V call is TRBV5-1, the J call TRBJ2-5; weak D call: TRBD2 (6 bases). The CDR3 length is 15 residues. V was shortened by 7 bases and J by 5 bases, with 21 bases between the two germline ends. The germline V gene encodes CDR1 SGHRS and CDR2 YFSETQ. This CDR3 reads CASGTSGLTSETQYF. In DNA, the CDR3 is TGCGCCAGCGGCACCTCGGGACTCACAAGCGAGACCCAGTACTTC.

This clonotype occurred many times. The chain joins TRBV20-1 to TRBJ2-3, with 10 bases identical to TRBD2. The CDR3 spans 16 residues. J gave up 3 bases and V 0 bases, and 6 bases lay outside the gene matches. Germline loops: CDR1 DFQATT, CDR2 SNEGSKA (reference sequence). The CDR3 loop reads CSARDQLAGETDTQYF. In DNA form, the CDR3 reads TGCAGTGCTAGAGATCAGCTAGCGGGAGAAACAGATACGCAGTATTTT.

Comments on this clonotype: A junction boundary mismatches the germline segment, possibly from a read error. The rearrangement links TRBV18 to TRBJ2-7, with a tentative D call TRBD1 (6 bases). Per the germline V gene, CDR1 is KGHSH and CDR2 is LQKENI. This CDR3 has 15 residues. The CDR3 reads CVSSYSDRNSYEQYF. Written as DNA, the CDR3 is TGTGTCAGCTCGTACTCAGACAGGAACTCCTACGAGCAGTACTTC.

The CDR3 DNA is TGCGCCAGCAGCCAAGATCGCGGGACCCAGTACTTC. The encoded protein is CASSQDRGTQYF. This rearrangement joins TRBV4-1 to TRBJ2-5; D unresolved. Trimming removed 0 bases at V and 7 bases at J, with 6 bases between. The CDR3 sequence is 12 residues long. From germline, CDR1 is MGHRA and CDR2 YSYEKL.

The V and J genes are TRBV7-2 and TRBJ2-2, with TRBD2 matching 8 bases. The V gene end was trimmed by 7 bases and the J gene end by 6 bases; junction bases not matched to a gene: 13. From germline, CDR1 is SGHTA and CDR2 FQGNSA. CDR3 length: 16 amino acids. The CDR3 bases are TGTGCCAGCACCCCTCCGGGGGGGGCCAGATCCGGGGAGCTGTTTTTT. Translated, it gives CASTPPGGARSGELFF. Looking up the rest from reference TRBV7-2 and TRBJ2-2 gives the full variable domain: GAGVSQSPSNKVTEKGKDVELRCDPISGHTALYWYRQSLGQGLEFLIYFQGNSAPDKSGLPSDRFSAERTGGSVSTLTIQRTQQEDSAVYLCASTPPGGARSGELFFGEGSRLTVL.